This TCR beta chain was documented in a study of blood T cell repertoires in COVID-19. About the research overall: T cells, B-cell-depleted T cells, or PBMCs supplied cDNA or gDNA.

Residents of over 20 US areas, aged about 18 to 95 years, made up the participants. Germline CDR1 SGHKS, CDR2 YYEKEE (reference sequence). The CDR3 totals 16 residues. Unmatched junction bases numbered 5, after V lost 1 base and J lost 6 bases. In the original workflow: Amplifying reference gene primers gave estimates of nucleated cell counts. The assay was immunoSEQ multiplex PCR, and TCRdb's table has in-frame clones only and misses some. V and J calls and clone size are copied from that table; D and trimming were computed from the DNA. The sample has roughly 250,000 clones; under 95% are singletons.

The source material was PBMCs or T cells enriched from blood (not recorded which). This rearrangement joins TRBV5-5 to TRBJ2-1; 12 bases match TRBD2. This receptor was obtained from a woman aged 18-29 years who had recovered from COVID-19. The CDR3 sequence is CASSLTASGRVNEQFF. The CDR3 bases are TGTGCCAGCAGCTTGACCGCTAGCGGGAGGGTCAATGAGCAGTTCTTC.